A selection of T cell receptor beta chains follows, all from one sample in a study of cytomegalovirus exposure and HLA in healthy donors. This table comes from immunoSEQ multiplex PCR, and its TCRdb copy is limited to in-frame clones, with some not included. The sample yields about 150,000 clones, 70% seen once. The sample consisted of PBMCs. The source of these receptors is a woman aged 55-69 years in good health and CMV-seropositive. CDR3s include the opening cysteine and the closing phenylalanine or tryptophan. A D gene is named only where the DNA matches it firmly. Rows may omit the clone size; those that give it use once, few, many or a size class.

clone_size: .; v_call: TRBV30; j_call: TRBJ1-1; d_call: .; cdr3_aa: CAWSVGGANTEAFF; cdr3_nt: TGTGCCTGGAGTGTAGGGGGGGCGAACACTGAAGCTTTCTTT
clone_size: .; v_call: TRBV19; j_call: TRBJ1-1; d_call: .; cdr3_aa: CASMQRVAEAFF; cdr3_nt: TGTGCCAGTATGCAGAGGGTTGCTGAAGCTTTCTTT
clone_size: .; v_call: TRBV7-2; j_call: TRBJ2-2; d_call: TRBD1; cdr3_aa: CASSPQQGATGELFF; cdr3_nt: TGTGCCAGCAGCCCCCAACAGGGGGCAACCGGGGAGCTGTTTTTT
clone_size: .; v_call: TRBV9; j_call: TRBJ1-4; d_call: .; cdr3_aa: CASSPRTGATNEKLFF; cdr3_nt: TGTGCCAGCAGCCCGAGGACCGGGGCAACTAATGAAAAACTGTTTTTT
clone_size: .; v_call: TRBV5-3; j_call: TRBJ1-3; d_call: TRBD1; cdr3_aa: CARSPGDRGSGNTIYF; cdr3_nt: TGTGCCAGAAGCCCCGGCGACAGGGGCTCTGGAAACACCATATATTTT
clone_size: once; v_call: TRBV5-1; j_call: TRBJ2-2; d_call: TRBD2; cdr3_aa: CASSPTSGRSGELFF; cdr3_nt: TGCGCCAGCAGCCCGACTAGCGGGAGATCCGGGGAGCTGTTTTTT
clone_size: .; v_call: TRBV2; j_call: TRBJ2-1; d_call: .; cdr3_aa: CASSEGLSPPVHEQFF; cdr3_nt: TGTGCCAGCAGTGAAGGGCTTAGCCCCCCCGTCCATGAGCAGTTCTTC
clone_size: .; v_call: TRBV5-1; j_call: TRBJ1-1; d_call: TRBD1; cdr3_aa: CASSLAQGAGTEAFF; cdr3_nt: TGCGCCAGCAGCTTGGCCCAGGGGGCGGGAACTGAAGCTTTCTTT
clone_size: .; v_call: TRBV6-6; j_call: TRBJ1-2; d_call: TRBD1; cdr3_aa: CASSYLGQGADGYTF; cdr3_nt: TGTGCCAGCAGTTACTTAGGACAGGGGGCTGACGGCTACACCTTC
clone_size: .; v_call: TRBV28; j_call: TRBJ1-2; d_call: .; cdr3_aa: CASSPTGLYGYTF; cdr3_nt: TGTGCCAGCAGTCCCACGGGACTTTATGGCTACACCTTC
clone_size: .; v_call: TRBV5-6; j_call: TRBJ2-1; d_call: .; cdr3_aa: CASSFDGTGNEQFF; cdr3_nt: TGTGCCAGCAGCTTCGATGGGACTGGGAATGAGCAGTTCTTC
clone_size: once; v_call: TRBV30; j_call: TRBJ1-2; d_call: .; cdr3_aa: CAWSARPKTGENYGYTF; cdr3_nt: TGTGCCTGGAGTGCAAGGCCAAAGACAGGAGAAAACTATGGCTACACCTTC
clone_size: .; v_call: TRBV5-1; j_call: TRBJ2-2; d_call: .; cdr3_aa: CASSLSGDTGELFF; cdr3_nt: TGCGCCAGCAGCTTGTCGGGGGACACCGGGGAGCTGTTTTTT
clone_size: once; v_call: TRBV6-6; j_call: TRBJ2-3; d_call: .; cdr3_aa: CASTLTVDTQYF; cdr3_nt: TGTGCCAGCACCCTAACGGTTGATACGCAGTATTTT
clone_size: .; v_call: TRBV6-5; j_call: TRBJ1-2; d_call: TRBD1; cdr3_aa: CASRVPTGGYGYTF; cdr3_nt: TGTGCCAGCAGAGTTCCGACAGGGGGCTATGGCTACACCTTC
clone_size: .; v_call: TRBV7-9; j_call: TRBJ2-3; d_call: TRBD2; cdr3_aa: CASSARRLAGTDTQYF; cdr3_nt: TGTGCCAGCAGCGCCCGTCGACTAGCGGGTACAGATACGCAGTATTTT
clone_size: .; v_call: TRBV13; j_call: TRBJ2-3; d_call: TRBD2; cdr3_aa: CASSPVGTSGITDTQYF; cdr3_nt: TGTGCCAGCAGCCCGGTGGGGACTAGCGGGATCACCGATACGCAGTATTTT
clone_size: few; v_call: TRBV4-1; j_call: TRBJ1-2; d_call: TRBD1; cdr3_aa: CASRETGQGNYGYTF; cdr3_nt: TGCGCCAGCAGGGAAACGGGACAGGGAAACTATGGCTACACCTTC
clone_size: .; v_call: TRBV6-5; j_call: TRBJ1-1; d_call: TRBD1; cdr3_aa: CASSLDREARRAEAFF; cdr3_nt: TGTGCCAGCAGTTTGGACAGGGAAGCCCGAAGGGCTGAAGCTTTCTTT
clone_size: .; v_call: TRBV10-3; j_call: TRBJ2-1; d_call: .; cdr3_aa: CAISDGYGQFF; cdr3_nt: TGTGCCATCAGTGACGGGTATGGACAGTTCTTC
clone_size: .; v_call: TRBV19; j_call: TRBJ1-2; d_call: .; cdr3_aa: CASSMTANYGYTF; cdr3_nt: TGTGCCAGTAGTATGACAGCTAACTATGGCTACACCTTC
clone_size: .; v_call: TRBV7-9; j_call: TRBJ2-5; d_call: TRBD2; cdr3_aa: CASSSGLGRETQYF; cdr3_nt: TGTGCCAGCAGCTCGGGACTAGGTCGAGAGACCCAGTACTTC
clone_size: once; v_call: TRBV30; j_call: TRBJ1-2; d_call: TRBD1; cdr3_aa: CAWKAGGPAGTF; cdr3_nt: TGTGCCTGGAAAGCAGGGGGCCCCGCAGGCACCTTC
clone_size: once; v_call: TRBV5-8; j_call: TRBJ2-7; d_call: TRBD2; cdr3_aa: CASSLTSGRGYEQYF; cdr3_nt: TGTGCCAGCAGCTTAACTAGCGGGAGAGGATACGAGCAGTACTTC
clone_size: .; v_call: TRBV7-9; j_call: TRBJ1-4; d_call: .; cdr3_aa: CASSPDSNEKLFF; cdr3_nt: TGTGCCAGCAGCCCAGACAGTAATGAAAAACTGTTTTTT
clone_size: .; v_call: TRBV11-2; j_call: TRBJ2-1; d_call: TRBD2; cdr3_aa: CASSPHLGGGSGDEQFF; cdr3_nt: TGTGCCAGCAGCCCCCACCTCGGGGGAGGGTCAGGTGATGAGCAGTTCTTC
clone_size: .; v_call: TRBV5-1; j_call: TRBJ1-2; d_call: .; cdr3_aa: CASSLGTVSGYTF; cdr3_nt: TGCGCCAGCAGCTTGGGGACAGTCAGTGGCTACACCTTC
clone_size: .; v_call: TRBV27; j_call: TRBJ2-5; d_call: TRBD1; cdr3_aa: CASSRKDRGVETQYF; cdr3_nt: TGTGCCAGCAGTCGGAAGGACAGGGGAGTGGAGACCCAGTACTTC
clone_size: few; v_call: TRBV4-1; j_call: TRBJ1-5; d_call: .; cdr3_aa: CASSPLFTSEQPQHF; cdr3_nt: TGCGCCAGCAGCCCCCTATTCACGAGCGAGCAGCCCCAGCATTTT
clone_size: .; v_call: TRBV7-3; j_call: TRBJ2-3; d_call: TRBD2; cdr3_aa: CASSPRSGRGTDTQYF; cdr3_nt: TGTGCCAGCAGCCCCAGAAGCGGGAGGGGCACAGATACGCAGTATTTT
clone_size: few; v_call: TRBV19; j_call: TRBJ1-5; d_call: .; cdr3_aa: CASMPHRPNQPQHF; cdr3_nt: TGTGCCAGTATGCCTCACAGACCTAATCAGCCCCAGCATTTT
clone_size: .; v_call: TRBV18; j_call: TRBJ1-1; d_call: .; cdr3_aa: CASSADWLNTEAFF; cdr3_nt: TGTGCCAGCTCAGCCGACTGGTTGAACACTGAAGCTTTCTTT
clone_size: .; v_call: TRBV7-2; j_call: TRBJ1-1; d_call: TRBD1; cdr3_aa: CASSLALGQSEAFF; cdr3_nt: TGTGCCAGCAGCTTAGCCCTGGGACAGAGTGAAGCTTTCTTT
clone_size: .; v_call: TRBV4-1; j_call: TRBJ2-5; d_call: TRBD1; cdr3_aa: CASSQIPGQTLLKETQYF; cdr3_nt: TGCGCCAGCAGCCAAATTCCGGGACAGACCCTCCTGAAAGAGACCCAGTACTTC
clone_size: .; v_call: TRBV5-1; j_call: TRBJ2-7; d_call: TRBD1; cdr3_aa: CASSYAGGYYEQYF; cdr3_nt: TGCGCCAGCAGCTACGCAGGGGGCTACTACGAGCAGTACTTC
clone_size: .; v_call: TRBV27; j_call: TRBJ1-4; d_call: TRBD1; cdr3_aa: CASSPQGAQKLFF; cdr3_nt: TGTGCCAGCAGTCCACAGGGGGCCCAAAAACTGTTTTTT
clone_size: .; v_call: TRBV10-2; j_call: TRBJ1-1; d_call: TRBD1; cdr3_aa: CASSELPTGEAFF; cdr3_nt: TGCGCCAGCAGTGAGTTACCGACAGGGGAAGCCTTCTTT
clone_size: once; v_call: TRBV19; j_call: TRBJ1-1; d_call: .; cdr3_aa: CASSQGPPGTEAFF; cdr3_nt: TGTGCCAGTAGTCAGGGGCCCCCAGGGACTGAAGCTTTCTTT